A single sample is the source of the 9 T cell receptor beta chains below, sequenced in a study of human T cells and chemical hapten exposure. This sample's time point: patch test 2, 6 weeks after DPC sensitization. Stated treatment: therapeutic diphenylcyclopropenone sensitization with weekly scalp DPC. TCRdb passed the RACE reads through MiXCR, listing each CDR3 protein once. The table includes around 360,000 distinct CDR3 sequences, more than 5% detected once. The source material was whole blood, sampled in connection with sensitization to the hapten diphenylcyclopropenone (DPC). The source of these receptors is a woman aged 18-35 years with alopecia areata. Some clones in this sample may be carry-over from other donors' samples.

J is TRBJ2-7 and V is TRBV29-1, with a tentative D call TRBD2 (6 bases). The CDR3 sequence is 13 residues long. The V end was cut by 4 bases, the J end by 3 bases, with 13 bases between. Germline CDR1 and CDR2: SQVTM and ANQGSEA. DNA of the CDR3: TGCAGCGTTGTTGGGGGGATCGACTACGAGCAGTACTTC. It encodes CSVVGGIDYEQYF.

This clonotype was seen only a few times. The genes are TRBV7-2 and TRBJ1-4, with a tentative D call TRBD1 (6 bases). The V gene lost 3 bases and the J gene lost 5 bases, with 13 bases spanning the gap. This CDR3 comprises 15 residues. CDR1 is SGHTA and CDR2 is FQGNSA in the germline V gene. The CDR3 DNA is TGTGCCAGCAGCTTCTTAGGGGGGTCGAATGAAAAACTGTTTTTT. This sequence encodes CASSFLGGSNEKLFF.

This clonotype has ten or more counts. The rearrangement joins TRBV29-1 to TRBJ1-2, with no clear D. CDR1 is SQVTM, CDR2 ANQGSEA, per germline. V was cut by 4 bases and J by 3 bases, with 12 bases left in between. The CDR3 is 13 amino acids. In nucleotides, the CDR3 is TGCAGCGTTGTCCGGGGTTCGGACTATGGCTACACCTTC. Encoded protein: CSVVRGSDYGYTF.

This clonotype turned up a few times. The chain couples TRBV12-3 or TRBV12-4 to TRBJ1-1; D ambiguous. Between the trimmed V and J ends, which lost 6 bases and 1 base, there was a span of 12 bases. CDR3 length: 14 residues. The DNA of the CDR3 is TGTGCCAGCAGCTCCGACATCTCGAACACTGAAGCTTTCTTT. Translating it yields CASSSDISNTEAFF.

This clonotype has a handful of counts. The V gene is TRBV5-1, the J gene TRBJ2-5; D might be TRBD1 or TRBD2, each matching 5 bases. V was pared by 2 bases and J by 4 bases, with 15 bases between. This CDR3 is built from 15 residues. From germline, CDR1 is SGHRS and CDR2 YFSETQ. The CDR3 DNA reads TGCGCCAGCAGCTTCGGGACGCAGAGAGGAGAGACCCAGTACTTC. This translates into CASSFGTQRGETQYF.

This clonotype was picked up many times. The CDR3 DNA follows: TGTGCCAGCAGCCCCAGAGTTGGTGAAAAACTGTTTTTT. Its translation: CASSPRVGEKLFF. The chain links TRBV14 to TRBJ1-4; D not resolved. This CDR3 is built from 13 residues. The germline CDR1 and CDR2 sequences are SGHDN and FVKESK. The germline V and J ends were trimmed by 4 bases and 7 bases, with 10 bases remaining between them.

In its sample, this clonotype was seen a few times. The chain links TRBV5-1 to TRBJ2-7; 9 nucleotides line up with TRBD1. Germline assignment: CDR1 SGHRS and CDR2 YFSETQ. Trimming at V came to 4 bases and at J to 5 bases, leaving 10 bases not matched to a gene. The CDR3 loop spans 15 amino acids. CDR3 in DNA: TGCGCCAGCAGCCCGAGGGGGACAGGGACCCACGAGCAGTACTTC. The encoded protein is CASSPRGTGTHEQYF.

This clonotype has just a few counts. This sequence joins TRBV6-1 and TRBJ1-1; 7 bases line up with TRBD1. This CDR3 contains 16 residues. Germline CDR1 and CDR2: MNHNS and SASEGT. The V segment lost 5 bases and the J segment 1 base; nucleotides outside the gene matches: 10. This CDR3 reads CASSFHRDSENTEAFF. CDR3 DNA: TGTGCCAGCAGTTTCCACCGGGACAGTGAGAACACTGAAGCTTTCTTT.

This clonotype was observed at least ten times. The chain recombines TRBV5-6 with TRBJ2-3; TRBD2 agrees at 9 bases. Germline CDR1 reads SGHDT; CDR2 reads YYEEEE. Trimming removed 4 bases from V and 5 bases from J; junction bases left unmatched: 11. This CDR3 has 16 residues. The CDR3 DNA is TGTGCCAGCAGCCTAAGCAGCGGGGGGCCAGGAGATACGCAGTATTTT. It specifies CASSLSSGGPGDTQYF. Filled out from reference TRBV5-6 and TRBJ2-3, the complete variable domain reads DAGVTQSPTHLIKTRGQQVTLRCSPKSGHDTVSWYQQALGQGPQFIFQYYEEEERQRGNFPDRFSGHQFPNYSSELNVNALLLGDSALYLCASSLSSGGPGDTQYFGPGTRLTVL.